Shown below are 5 T cell receptor beta chains from a single sample sequenced in a study of OX40 agonist ivuxolimab in advanced cancers. TCRdb keeps only in-frame clones here, not all; method: immunoSEQ multiplex PCR. The table records some 62,000 clones, around four fifths of them present only once. The starting material was CD4+ or CD8+ T cells sorted from blood, obtained in a trial of the OX40 agonist ivuxolimab. The receptors here all came from an adult with an advanced solid tumor such as melanoma, head and neck, liver or kidney cancer.

This clone has just a few counts. The V and J genes are TRBV7-9 and TRBJ2-7; 16 nucleotides agree with TRBD2. CDR1 SEHNR and CDR2 FQNEAQ come from the germline V gene (reference sequence). The length of the CDR3 is 18 residues. Germline trimming cut 5 bases from V and 1 base from J; bases unmatched to any gene: 8. The CDR3 DNA reads as TGTGCCAGCAGCCAAGTGGGACTAGCGGGAGGGATGTCCTACGAGCAGTACTTC. Its protein is CASSQVGLAGGMSYEQYF.

The V call is TRBV18, the J call TRBJ2-3; D gene uncertain. The CDR3 runs 14 residues. The germline gives CDR1 KGHSH, CDR2 LQKENI. Trimming pared 5 bases from V and 3 bases from J, leaving 12 bases between. CDR3 residues: CASSSSLTTDTQYF. The CDR3 DNA follows: TGTGCCAGCTCATCCTCCCTTACAACAGATACGCAGTATTTT.

The chain joins TRBV7-8 to TRBJ2-3, with 11 bases identical to TRBD2. Looked up from germline, CDR1 is SGHVS and CDR2 is FQNEAQ. J was trimmed by 3 bases and V by 4 bases; bases with no gene match: 6. The CDR3 length is 16 residues. This CDR3 reads CASSSVLAGVTDTQYF. CDR3 bases: TGTGCCAGCAGCTCAGTACTAGCGGGAGTGACAGATACGCAGTATTTT.

The chain couples TRBV19 to TRBJ1-4, with D unclear. This CDR3 has 13 residues. Germline V gives CDR1 LNHDA, CDR2 SQIVND (reference sequence). Trimming stripped 7 bases from V and 0 bases from J, with 6 bases between. The CDR3: CASTSTTNEKLFF. For the CDR3, the DNA is TGTGCCAGTACATCCACAACTAATGAAAAACTGTTTTTT. The variable domain in full, completed from reference TRBV19 and TRBJ1-4, reads DGGITQSPKYLFRKEGQNVTLSCEQNLNHDAMYWYRQDPGQGLRLIYYSQIVNDFQKGDIAEGYSVSREKKESFPLTVTSAQKNPTAFYLCASTSTTNEKLFFGSGTQLSVL.

The chain joins TRBV5-6 to TRBJ1-3, with no clear D. This CDR3 has 14 residues. Germline-derived CDR1 and CDR2 are SGHDT and YYEEEE. Trimming shortened V by 4 bases and J by 1 base, and 9 bases separated the two germline ends. The DNA for the CDR3 is TGTGCCAGCAGCATAAGTGGGTCTGGAAACACCATATATTTT. Protein: CASSISGSGNTIYF.